Reported below is one TCR beta chain. This sample is part of a study of T cell repertoires in aging, cancer and after chemotherapy. Study details: Roughly 8.9 million TCR reads were in the whole dataset.

TRB rearrangements spanning V, D and J were amplified using mixed TRB-A/B primers. In TCRdb, the multiplex PCR reads were re-called with MiXCR into one record per CDR3 protein. The table lists 15,000 to 20,000 distinct CDR3 sequences, roughly 35% of them singletons. Amplification of TCR beta used genomic DNA extracted from peripheral blood. Material: blood. The clonotype comes from a human donor with a solid tumor.

The chain's CDR3 is CASGLGAYEQYF. Written as DNA, the CDR3 is TGTGCCAGCGGTTTAGGCGCTTACGAGCAGTACTTC. The chain links TRBV6-5 to TRBJ2-7; D is unresolved. The CDR3 consists of 12 residues. Germline V gene lookup returns CDR1 MNHEY and CDR2 SVGAGI. V lost 8 bases to trimming and J lost 4 bases, with 12 bases between them.